These 32 T cell receptor beta chains share one sample of origin, sequenced in a study of blood T cells in healthy people across ages (dated by TCRdb to between 2015 and 2016). The library was obtained by 5' RACE. The second PCR ran for roughly 7 to 12 cycles and used a J-beta primer mix along with a sample-barcoded 5' primer. TCRdb reprocessing: public reads trimmed at Q25 with fastp, clones called with MiXCR, in-frame beta chains kept. One record per CDR3 amino acid sequence lists the most common genes and DNA. The sample table holds 1.5 million to 2 million distinct CDR3 sequences, of which more than 35% were seen once. Around 23% of the sample comes from the top ten. Sequenced: blood. These receptors all come from a human donor in good health.

This clonotype has just a few counts. This sequence joins TRBV6-4 and TRBJ2-5; no clear D gene. V lost 3 bases and J lost 7, with 12 bases in between. This CDR3 is built from 13 residues. In germline, CDR1 is MRHNA, CDR2 SNTAGT. Here the CDR3 reads CASSEHGLGTQYF. The CDR3, as DNA: TGTGCCAGCAGTGAACATGGTTTGGGGACCCAGTACTTC.

This chain uses TRBV7-7 with TRBJ2-5; D is uncertain. The J call may be faulty, since TRBJ2-7 better matches the DNA end. Germline CDR1 reads SSHAT; CDR2 reads FNYEAQ (reference sequence). The CDR3 is 14 amino acids. CDR3 nucleotides: TGTGCCAGCAGCTTAGCAGGGTTTCAGGACGAGCAGTACTTC. It codes for CASSLAGFQDEQYF.

This clonotype has at least ten counts. The chain combines TRBV20-1 with TRBJ2-3; D uncertain. The germline V gene has CDR1 DFQATT and CDR2 SNEGSKA (reference sequence). V was cut by 0 bases and J by 0 bases, with 7 bases left in between. This CDR3 has 14 residues. The CDR3 DNA reads as TGCAGTGCTAGAGATCCGGCCAGCACAGATACGCAGTATTTT. It encodes CSARDPASTDTQYF.

This clonotype was counted many times. The chain carries TRBV5-1 and TRBJ2-1; 11 bases match TRBD2. The CDR3 runs to 14 residues. Germline V lookup: CDR1 SGHRS, CDR2 YFSETQ. The V segment lost 5 bases and the J segment 7 bases; nucleotides outside the gene matches: 5. This chain's CDR3 is CASSPSGGFNEQFF. CDR3 in DNA: TGCGCCAGCAGTCCTAGCGGGGGGTTTAATGAGCAGTTCTTC.

The gene calls are TRBV27 and TRBJ2-3, with TRBD2 identical over 13 bases. The CDR3 spans 16 residues. The junction had 3 bases not matched to a gene; V was cut back by 2 bases and J by 4 bases. Germline-derived CDR1 and CDR2 are MNHEY and SMNVEV (reference sequence). The CDR3 here is CASSLLLAGGPDTQYF. The DNA of the CDR3 is TGTGCCAGCAGTTTACTACTAGCGGGGGGGCCAGATACGCAGTATTTT.

The CDR3 bases are TGTGCCAGCAGCTTAGTGGCGGGTGTAGGCACTGAAGCTTTCTTT. Protein sequence: CASSLVAGVGTEAFF. The chain is built from TRBV7-2 and TRBJ1-1; D is undetermined. Germline lookup yields CDR1 SGHTA and CDR2 FQGNSA. The CDR3 contains 15 residues. V lost 1 base to trimming and J lost 4 bases, with 13 bases between them.

The chain has TRBV7-2 and TRBJ2-1; a possible D gene is TRBD1 (6 bases). Trimming took off 4 bases at V and 10 bases at J, with 20 bases between the two ends. CDR1 SGHTA and CDR2 FQGNSA come from the germline V gene. This CDR3 comprises 15 residues. DNA of the CDR3: TGTGCCAGCAGCTGGGGGCTTCAGGGCACCTACGAGCAGTTCTTC. Protein product: CASSWGLQGTYEQFF.

This clonotype was recorded at least ten times. The rearrangement uses TRBV5-6 and TRBJ2-3; 9 bases align to TRBD1. The CDR3 is 15 residues long. V gave up 0 bases and J gave up 2 bases; unmatched junction bases: 1. Germline CDR1 SGHDT, CDR2 YYEEEE. Written as DNA, the CDR3 is TGTGCCAGCAGCTTGGGGACAGGGGACACAGATACGCAGTATTTT. This encodes CASSLGTGDTDTQYF.

The sample holds a few counts of this clonotype. The chain links TRBV4-3 to TRBJ2-1; 11 nucleotides align to TRBD2. Germline V CDR1 and CDR2: LGHNA, YSLEER. CDR3 size: 17 residues. Trimming removed 4 bases from V and 10 bases from J; junction bases left unmatched: 15. Here the CDR3 reads CASSPHPVAGGPEEQFF. For the CDR3, the DNA is TGCGCCAGCAGCCCTCATCCGGTAGCGGGGGGGCCAGAGGAGCAGTTCTTC.

A note on this clonotype: One end of the junction is discordant with germline, which a read error may explain. The chain recombines TRBV9 with TRBJ2-3; D possibly corresponds to TRBD1 (6 bases). CDR3 size: 13 residues. CDR1 is SGDLS and CDR2 is YYNGEE in the germline V gene. The CDR3 sequence is CASSVEQGDTRYF. In nucleotides, the CDR3 is TGTGCCAGCAGCGTAGAACAGGGAGATACGCGGTATTTT.

The chain combines TRBV20-1 with TRBJ1-1; D ambiguous. Trimming shortened V by 1 base and J by 1 base, and 10 bases separated the two germline ends. Germline-derived CDR1 and CDR2 are DFQATT and SNEGSKA (reference sequence). The CDR3 length is 14 residues. CDR3 region: CSARVSMANTEAFF. CDR3 nucleotides: TGCAGTGCTAGAGTCTCCATGGCGAACACTGAAGCTTTCTTT.

In its sample, this clonotype was seen many times. CDR3 loop: CASSPNRQAYEQYF. CDR3 in DNA: TGTGCCAGCAGCCCGAATCGACAAGCCTACGAGCAGTACTTC. The rearrangement joins TRBV11-2 to TRBJ2-7; no clear D. The CDR3 sequence is 14 residues long. Germline lookup yields CDR1 SGHAT and CDR2 FQNNGV. Trimming stripped 5 bases from V and 2 bases from J, with 13 bases between.

This sequence joins TRBV7-3 and TRBJ2-3; 13 bases are a match to TRBD2. The ends lost 5 bases at V and 5 bases at J; junction bases unmatched: 10. This CDR3 contains 17 residues. CDR1 SGHTA and CDR2 FQGTGA come from the germline V gene. CDR3: CASSAGLAGRKVDTQYF. CDR3 sequence (DNA): TGTGCCAGCAGCGCGGGACTAGCGGGGCGCAAGGTAGATACGCAGTATTTT.

The V and J genes are TRBV5-5 and TRBJ1-1; D possibly corresponds to TRBD1 (6 bases). This CDR3 contains 16 residues. The germline CDR1 and CDR2 sequences are SGHKS and YYEKEE (reference sequence). V lost 1 base and J lost 3, with 16 bases in between. CDR3 DNA sequence: TGTGCCAGCAGCTTGAGGGCAGGGGTAAAGGACACTGAAGCTTTCTTT. Encoded protein: CASSLRAGVKDTEAFF.

This rearrangement joins TRBV12-3 or TRBV12-4 to TRBJ1-2, with a tentative D call TRBD1 (6 bases). The CDR3 spans 14 residues. V lost 5 bases to trimming and J lost 5 bases, with 15 bases between them. The CDR3 DNA reads TGTGCCAGCAGTCCCAAGATACAGGGATATGGCTACACCTTC. It encodes CASSPKIQGYGYTF.

This clonotype was recorded many times. The rearrangement joins TRBV29-1 to TRBJ2-1; TRBD1 matches at 9 bases. The junction had 8 bases not matched to a gene; V was cut back by 0 bases and J by 5 bases. The length of the CDR3 is 16 residues. Germline CDR1 reads SQVTM; CDR2 reads ANQGSEA. This CDR3 reads CSVEDTGGGRDNEQFF. DNA for the CDR3: TGCAGCGTTGAAGATACAGGGGGCGGAAGGGACAATGAGCAGTTCTTC.

The chain uses TRBV7-2 and TRBJ1-2; TRBD1 might be the D (6 bases). Trimming removed 5 bases from V and 9 bases from J, with 16 bases in between. The CDR3 extends over 13 amino acids. CDR1 is SGHTA, CDR2 FQGNSA, per germline. Here the CDR3 reads CASSRESGGSYTF. The CDR3 DNA reads as TGTGCCAGCAGCCGAGAATCGGGGGGCAGCTACACCTTC.

CDR3 region: CASSFVGYSRGANTGELFF. CDR3 nucleotide sequence: TGTGCCAGCAGTTTTGTAGGGTACTCCCGGGGGGCGAACACCGGGGAGCTGTTTTTT. The chain employs TRBV28 and TRBJ2-2; 7 bases line up with TRBD2. The CDR3 is 19 amino acids. CDR1 and CDR2 (germline): MDHEN, SYDVKM. Trimming cost V 3 bases and J 0 bases; bases outside gene matches: 13. The full variable domain, in which reference TRBV28 and TRBJ2-2 provide the parts outside the CDR3, is DVKVTQSSRYLVKRTGEKVFLECVQDMDHENMFWYRQDPGLGLRLIYFSYDVKMKEKGDIPEGYSVSREKKERFSLILESASTNQTSMYLCASSFVGYSRGANTGELFFGEGSRLTVL.

This clonotype has a handful of counts. The chain recombines TRBV28 with TRBJ1-4; no firm D call. The CDR3 runs 12 residues. Trimming took off 7 bases at V and 4 bases at J, with 7 bases between the two ends. In germline, CDR1 is MDHEN, CDR2 SYDVKM. The CDR3, as DNA: TGTGCCAGCATGGCGGGTAATGAAAAACTGTTTTTT. Protein: CASMAGNEKLFF.

This clonotype was picked up a small number of times. The chain uses TRBV7-2 and TRBJ1-5, with TRBD1 matching 7 bases. The CDR3 consists of 15 residues. Germline CDR1 and CDR2: SGHTA and FQGNSA. V shed 6 bases, J shed 9 bases, and the junction held 14 bases outside the gene matches. In nucleotides, the CDR3 is TGTGCCAGCAGTCAAACCGGGACAGCCTATCGGCCCCAGCATTTT. Protein sequence: CASSQTGTAYRPQHF.

This clonotype has a single count. A read error may produce the germline difference seen at one junction end. The rearrangement uses TRBV5-1 and TRBJ2-7, with D maybe TRBD1 (5 bases). The germline CDR1 and CDR2 sequences are SGHRS and YFSETQ. This CDR3 region has 12 residues. In DNA form, the CDR3 reads TGCGCCAGCAGGCCGGACAAGAACGAGAAGTACTTC. It codes for CASRPDKNEKYF.

V gene TRBV20-1 combines with J gene TRBJ2-4, with D perhaps TRBD2 (6 bases). The tail of the sequence fits TRBJ2-7 better, so the J call may be wrong. This CDR3 contains 11 residues. Germline V lookup: CDR1 DFQATT, CDR2 SNEGSKA (reference sequence). The CDR3 coding sequence is TGCAGTGCACTCGGCGGGGACGAGCAGTACTTC. Its protein is CSALGGDEQYF.

This chain links TRBV20-1 with TRBJ2-7, with unresolved D. This CDR3 contains 12 residues. Germline V CDR1 and CDR2: DFQATT, SNEGSKA (reference sequence). Trimming removed 3 bases at V and 6 bases at J, with 12 bases between. This CDR3 is CSASNRPLEQYF. CDR3 DNA sequence: TGCAGTGCTAGCAACCGCCCTCTCGAGCAGTACTTC.

The CDR3 region has the DNA TGTGCCAGCAGCTTAAAGGTCAGGTCGCGCACTGAAGCTTTCTTT. It is translated as CASSLKVRSRTEAFF. The V gene is TRBV7-3, the J gene TRBJ1-1; D gene unclear. The ends were cut back, 1 base at V and 4 bases at J, with 13 bases in the middle. Germline CDR1 SGHTA, CDR2 FQGTGA. The length of the CDR3 is 15 residues.

As concerns this clonotype: An end of the junction does not agree with germline; a read error may underlie this. CDR3 bases: TGTGCCAGCAGCCGAGGGACGCCGGACAACTATGACTACACCTTC. Amino acids: CASSRGTPDNYDYTF. J is TRBJ1-2 and V is TRBV27, with a possible D match to TRBD1 (5 bases). From germline, CDR1 is MNHEY and CDR2 SMNVEV (reference sequence). The CDR3 runs to 15 residues.

CDR3 coding DNA: TGTGCCACCAGCAGAGAGGCGGGGAACCCCTACGAGCAGTACTTC. Encoded protein: CATSREAGNPYEQYF. This chain connects TRBV15 to TRBJ2-7; D might be TRBD2 (6 bases). The CDR3 runs to 15 residues. V was trimmed by 0 bases and J by 2 bases, leaving 11 bases between them. CDR1 and CDR2 from the germline V gene are LNHNV and YYDKDF (reference sequence).

The chain employs TRBV5-1 and TRBJ2-3; D is undetermined. This CDR3 contains 15 residues. Germline CDR1 reads SGHRS; CDR2 reads YFSETQ. The germline V and J ends were trimmed by 0 bases and 2 bases, with 10 bases remaining between them. CDR3 amino acids: CASSLGAHNTDTQYF. The CDR3 DNA is TGCGCCAGCAGCTTGGGAGCGCATAACACAGATACGCAGTATTTT.

The chain has TRBV5-1 and TRBJ1-1; no firm D call. CDR1 is SGHRS and CDR2 is YFSETQ in the germline V gene. V lost 0 bases to trimming and J lost 4 bases, with 16 bases between them. This CDR3 spans 16 amino acids. For the CDR3, the DNA is TGCGCCAGCAGCTTGGCCGGTGGGGAGATGGGCACTGAAGCTTTCTTT. Translated: CASSLAGGEMGTEAFF.

The chain's CDR3 is CAISTELYQPQHF. In DNA, the CDR3 is TGTGCCATCTCAACGGAACTTTATCAGCCCCAGCATTTT. The chain joins TRBV10-3 to TRBJ1-5; D gene uncertain. Looked up from germline, CDR1 is ENHRY and CDR2 is SYGVKD. This CDR3 contains 13 residues. Trimming removed 8 bases from V and 5 bases from J, with 13 bases in between.

Only a few counts were recorded for this clonotype. The gene calls are TRBV5-1 and TRBJ2-1, with 8 bases that match TRBD1. The CDR3 spans 16 residues. Trimming took 2 bases from V and 9 from J; bases not matched to a gene: 13. Germline CDR1 is SGHRS and CDR2 is YFSETQ. The CDR3, as DNA: TGCGCCAGCAGCTTCCCCGACAGGGGAAGTTTTTCTGAGCAGTTCTTC. This encodes CASSFPDRGSFSEQFF. The full variable domain, in which reference TRBV5-1 and TRBJ2-1 provide the parts outside the CDR3, is KAGVTQTPRYLIKTRGQQVTLSCSPISGHRSVSWYQQTPGQGLQFLFEYFSETQRNKGNFPGRFSGRQFSNSRSEMNVSTLELGDSALYLCASSFPDRGSFSEQFFGPGTRLTVL.

For this clonotype: A junction boundary mismatches the germline segment, possibly from a read error. The rearrangement uses TRBV4-3 and TRBJ2-2; possibly TRBD2 for D (6 bases). The CDR3 is 16 amino acids. Germline CDR1 LGHNA, CDR2 YSLEER. CDR3 DNA sequence: TGCGCCAGCAGCCGAAGGAGGGGTAGCGACACCGGGGAGCGGTTTTTT. It codes for CASSRRRGSDTGERFF.

This clonotype has more than one count but fewer than ten. The chain combines TRBV11-2 with TRBJ2-5, with D perhaps matching TRBD1 (5 bases). The CDR3 runs to 15 residues. Per the germline V gene, CDR1 is SGHAT and CDR2 is FQNNGV. The V and J ends lost 3 bases and 5 bases respectively, with 16 bases between them. This CDR3 is CASSFQVGVGETQYF. CDR3 DNA sequence: TGTGCCAGCAGCTTTCAAGTAGGGGTAGGGGAGACCCAGTACTTC. Combining the CDR3 with reference TRBV11-2 and TRBJ2-5 gives the whole variable domain EAGVAQSPRYKIIEKRQSVAFWCNPISGHATLYWYQQILGQGPKLLIQFQNNGVVDDSQLPKDRFSAERLKGVDSTLKIQPAKLEDSAVYLCASSFQVGVGETQYFGPGTRLLVL.